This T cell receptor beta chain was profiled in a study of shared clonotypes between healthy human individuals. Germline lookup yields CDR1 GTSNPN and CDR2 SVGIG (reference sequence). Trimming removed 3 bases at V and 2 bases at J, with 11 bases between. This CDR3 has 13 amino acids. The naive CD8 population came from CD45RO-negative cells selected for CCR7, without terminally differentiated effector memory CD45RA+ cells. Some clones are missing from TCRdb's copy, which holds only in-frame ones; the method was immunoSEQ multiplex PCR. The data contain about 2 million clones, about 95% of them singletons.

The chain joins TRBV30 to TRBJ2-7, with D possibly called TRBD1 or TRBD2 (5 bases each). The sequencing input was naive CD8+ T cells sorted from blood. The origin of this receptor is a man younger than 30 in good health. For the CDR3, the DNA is TGTGCCTGGAGCCCAACGGGGCCCTACGAGCAGTACTTC. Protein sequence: CAWSPTGPYEQYF.